The rows below give T cell receptor beta chains drawn from one sample of a study of T cells in Graves' hyperthyroidism and ophthalmopathy. TCRdb analysed the multiplex PCR reads with MiXCR anew, one entry per CDR3 protein. This table has 350,000 or so distinct CDR3 sequences, about 20% appearing once. The sequenced material came from blood. These receptors were collected from a woman in her forties or fifties with Graves' hyperthyroidism. Each CDR3 is given without its conserved first and last residue. The order of the fields is clone size, V gene, J gene, CDR3 protein. Part of the rows lack a size; the others show once, few, many or a class for expanded clones.

.,TRBV7-9,TRBJ2-7,ASSGPRGLGYEQY
many,TRBV28,TRBJ1-1,ASSFWGAEAF
many,TRBV2,TRBJ2-5,ASHYIPYQETQY
.,TRBV29-1,TRBJ2-6,SVTTGVYNIGPGANVLT
.,TRBV24-1,TRBJ2-5,ATVLEGARETQY
.,TRBV6-2/TRBV6-3,TRBJ1-1,ASSYGWVVNTEAF
few,TRBV11-2,TRBJ1-4,ASSQTGASNEKLF
few,TRBV2,TRBJ1-2,ASSVDGYT
few,TRBV4-1,TRBJ1-4,ASSQDRERIGKGEKLF
many,TRBV28,TRBJ1-2,ASTGTGETYGYT
many,TRBV7-8,TRBJ2-3,ASSLDVGTSTDTQY
many,TRBV7-6,TRBJ2-3,ASSLVSGLADTQY
few,TRBV28,TRBJ1-3,ASSSPGDGNTIY
.,TRBV19,TRBJ1-1,ASSIDRGSTEAF
few,TRBV11-1,TRBJ2-1,ASSSPEDGGSYNEQF
many,TRBV3-1,TRBJ2-3,ASSQTGGPTDTQY
many,TRBV20-1,TRBJ2-1,SAAKQISSYNEQF
many,TRBV18,TRBJ1-1,ASSPPRTVNTEAF
many,TRBV10-3,TRBJ1-1,AIRNPGTEAF
few,TRBV3-1,TRBJ1-3,ASSQEGGLRHI
few,TRBV20-1,TRBJ2-3,SATPSGRTDTQY
.,TRBV12-3/TRBV12-4,TRBJ2-2,ASNPQGADGELF
.,TRBV12-3/TRBV12-4,TRBJ2-1,ASRDRGYNEQF
few,TRBV6-2/TRBV6-3,TRBJ2-1,ASSYTVGGEQF
.,TRBV5-1,TRBJ1-5,ASSFTGDGQPQH
many,TRBV2,TRBJ2-5,ASREQETQY
few,TRBV28,TRBJ1-5,ASSTSNQPQH
.,TRBV28,TRBJ2-7,ASRPTDNEELWYEQY
.,TRBV6-1,TRBJ2-1,ASSELARSSYNEQF
few,TRBV3-1,TRBJ2-2,ASSVWTSVTGELF
.,TRBV11-2,TRBJ2-1,ASSWGLATYNEQF
many,TRBV20-1,TRBJ2-1,SAKRPLSHNEQF
.,TRBV29-1,TRBJ2-4,SVLSGSPDIQY
.,TRBV4-1,TRBJ1-1,ASSQEATGFTEAF
many,TRBV12-3/TRBV12-4,TRBJ2-3,ASRLGTASTDTQY
.,TRBV20-1,TRBJ2-3,SARDSGRRTDTQY
many,TRBV5-1,TRBJ2-1,ASTLGTSSYNEQF
many,TRBV12-3/TRBV12-4,TRBJ2-3,ASSPRMGGVGADTQY
few,TRBV30,TRBJ1-6,AWSSDGNSPLH
many,TRBV28,TRBJ1-2,ASSSGQGLYYGYT